This T cell receptor beta chain was identified during a study of blood T cell repertoires in COVID-19. Overall study context: Specimens from acute and convalescent COVID-19 originated in the United States, Italy and Spain.

In regard to this clone: The sample has other DNA sequences that encode this CDR3 too.

V lost 4 bases and J lost 4; bases outside the gene matches: 3. Germline V CDR1 and CDR2: SGHKS, YYEKEE (reference sequence). The CDR3 contains 14 residues. Libraries were prepared by immunoSEQ multiplex PCR; TCRdb keeps only in-frame clonotypes and omits some of them. Among approximately 400,000 clones listed, roughly 92% were seen once. The sequence was obtained from a woman in her thirties or forties who had been exposed to COVID-19. The chain has TRBV5-5 and TRBJ1-5; 9 nucleotides line up with TRBD1. Source material: PBMCs or T cells enriched from blood (not recorded which). The CDR3 region has the DNA TGTGCCAGCAGCAGAGGGACAGGGAATCAGCCCCAGCATTTT. Translating gives CASSRGTGNQPQHF.